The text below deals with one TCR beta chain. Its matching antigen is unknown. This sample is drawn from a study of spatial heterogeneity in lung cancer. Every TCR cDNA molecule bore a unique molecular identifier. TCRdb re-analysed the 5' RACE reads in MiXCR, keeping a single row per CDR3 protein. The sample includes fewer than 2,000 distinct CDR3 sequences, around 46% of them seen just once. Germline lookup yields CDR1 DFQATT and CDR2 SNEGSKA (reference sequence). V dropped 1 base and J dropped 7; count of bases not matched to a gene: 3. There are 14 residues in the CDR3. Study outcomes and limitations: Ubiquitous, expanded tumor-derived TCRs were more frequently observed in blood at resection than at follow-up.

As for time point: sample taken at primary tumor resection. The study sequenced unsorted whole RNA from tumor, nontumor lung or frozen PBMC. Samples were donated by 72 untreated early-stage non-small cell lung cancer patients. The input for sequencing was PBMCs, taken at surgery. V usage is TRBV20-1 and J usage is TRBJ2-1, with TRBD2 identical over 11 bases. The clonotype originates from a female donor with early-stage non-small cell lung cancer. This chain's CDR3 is CSARGTSGWNEQFF. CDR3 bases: TGCAGTGCTAGAGGGACTAGCGGGTGGAATGAGCAGTTCTTC.